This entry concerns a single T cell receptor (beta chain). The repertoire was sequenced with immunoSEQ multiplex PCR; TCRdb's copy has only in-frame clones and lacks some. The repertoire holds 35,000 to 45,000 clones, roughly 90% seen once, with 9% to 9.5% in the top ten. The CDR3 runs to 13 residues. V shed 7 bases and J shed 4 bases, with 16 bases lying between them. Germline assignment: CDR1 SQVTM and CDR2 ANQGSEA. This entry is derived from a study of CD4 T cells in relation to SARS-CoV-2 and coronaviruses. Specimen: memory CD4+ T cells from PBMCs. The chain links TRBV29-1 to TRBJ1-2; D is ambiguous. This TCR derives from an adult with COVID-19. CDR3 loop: CSAAGRSPYGYTF. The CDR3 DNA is TGCAGCGCCGCGGGCAGAAGCCCCTATGGCTACACCTTC.